These 7 T cell receptor beta chains share one sample of origin, sequenced in a study of T cell responses to AZD1222 COVID-19 vaccine. This table comes from immunoSEQ multiplex PCR, and its TCRdb copy is limited to in-frame clones, with some not included. The table shows tens of thousands of clones, with under 95% occurring only once. This material consisted of peripheral blood, taken on day 0 of AZD1222 vaccination. Source of these receptors: an adult in good health.

The chain recombines TRBV29-1 with TRBJ2-7; 8 bases agree with TRBD1. Trimming at V came to 6 bases and at J to 4 bases, leaving 11 bases not matched to a gene. CDR1 and CDR2 (germline): SQVTM, ANQGSEA. The length of the CDR3 is 14 residues. The chain's CDR3 is CSVRGQGATYEQYF. The CDR3, as DNA: TGCAGCGTCCGAGGACAGGGAGCGACGTACGAGCAGTACTTC.

This clone was seen just once. The chain joins TRBV7-2 to TRBJ1-1; tentative D call: TRBD1 (5 bases). Germline CDR1 reads SGHTA; CDR2 reads FQGNSA. This CDR3 has 15 residues. The V gene lost 2 bases and the J gene lost 4 bases, with 14 bases spanning the gap. The CDR3 region has the DNA TGTGCCAGCAGCTTATGGGAGGGGTGGAGCACTGAAGCTTTCTTT. Protein sequence: CASSLWEGWSTEAFF.

This clone was recorded only once. The chain joins TRBV19 to TRBJ1-2; TRBD1 matches 8 bases. Germline V CDR1 and CDR2: LNHDA, SQIVND (reference sequence). The CDR3 is 15 amino acids. V lost 3 bases and J lost 6; bases outside the gene matches: 9. The CDR3 protein is CASSISRTGFDGYTF. The CDR3 nucleotides are TGTGCCAGTAGTATCTCCCGGACAGGGTTTGATGGCTACACCTTC.

The chain couples TRBV19 to TRBJ2-7, with 7 bases matching TRBD2. The CDR3 is 15 amino acids. Losses at the gene ends were 4 bases for V and 3 bases for J; bases not matched to a gene: 9. The germline V gene has CDR1 LNHDA and CDR2 SQIVND (reference sequence). CDR3 nucleotide sequence: TGTGCCAGTAGTACGGACCGTGCGGGGGTCTACGAGCAGTACTTC. Residues: CASSTDRAGVYEQYF.

V usage is TRBV4-1 and J usage is TRBJ2-1; 7 nucleotides match TRBD1. Unmatched junction bases numbered 6, after V lost 4 bases and J lost 12 bases. The CDR3 spans 12 residues. CDR1 is MGHRA and CDR2 is YSYEKL in the germline V gene. The CDR3 here is CASSRDRQGQFF. The CDR3 region has the DNA TGCGCCAGCAGCCGAGACCGACAGGGGCAGTTCTTC.

The V gene is TRBV6-2 or TRBV6-3, the J gene TRBJ2-2; maybe TRBD1 (6 bases). V was trimmed by 2 bases and J by 4 bases, leaving 8 bases between them. This CDR3 contains 14 residues. The V gene's germline CDR1 is MNHEY and CDR2 SVGEGT. The CDR3, as DNA: TGTGCCAGCAGTTACCCGACAGGCACCGGGGAGCTGTTTTTT. Translation gives CASSYPTGTGELFF.

The chain links TRBV4-2 to TRBJ1-4; possibly TRBD1 for D (6 bases). V dropped 1 base and J dropped 4 bases, with 13 bases sitting between them. CDR1 is LGHNA and CDR2 is YNFKEQ in the germline V gene. This CDR3 is 16 amino acids long. DNA of the CDR3: TGTGCCAGCAGCCAAGCCGCCGGGACACTTAATGAAAAACTGTTTTTT. This gives the protein CASSQAAGTLNEKLFF.